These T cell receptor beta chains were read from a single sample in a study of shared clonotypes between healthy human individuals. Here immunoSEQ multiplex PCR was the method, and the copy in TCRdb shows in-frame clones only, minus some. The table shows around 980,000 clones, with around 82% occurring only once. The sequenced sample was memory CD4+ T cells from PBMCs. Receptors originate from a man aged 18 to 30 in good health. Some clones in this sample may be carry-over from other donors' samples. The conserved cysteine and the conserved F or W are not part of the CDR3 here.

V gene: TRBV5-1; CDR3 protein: ASSLDREADTQY
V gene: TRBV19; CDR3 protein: ASSMRGHSGNTIY
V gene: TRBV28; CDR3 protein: ASSFGPEETQY
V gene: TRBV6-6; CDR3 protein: ASSTDSRLYNEQF
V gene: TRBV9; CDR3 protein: ASSERGTSADEQY
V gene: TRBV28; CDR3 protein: ASSRGTGVYGYT
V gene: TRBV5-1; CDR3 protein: ASSLGNSGNTIY
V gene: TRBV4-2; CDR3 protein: ASSQGASWTGELF
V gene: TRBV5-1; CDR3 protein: ASSLGGNVQETQY
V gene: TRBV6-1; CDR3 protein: ASSPGLAAYEQY
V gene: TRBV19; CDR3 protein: ASSSSERRAF
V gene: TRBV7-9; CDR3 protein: ASSFGQGGETQY
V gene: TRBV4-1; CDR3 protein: ASSQVNIHEQF
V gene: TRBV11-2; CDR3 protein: ASSLIRGETQY
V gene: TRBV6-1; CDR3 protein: ASRELTGTQGLN
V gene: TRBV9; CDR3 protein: ASSVEAGPAYEQY